These 12 T cell receptor beta chains share one sample of origin, sequenced in a study of T cell repertoires in cytomegalovirus infection. No antigen has been identified for these receptors. TCRdb ran MiXCR on the reads and lists one entry per CDR3 protein. The data show approximately 100,000 distinct CDR3 sequences, with around 28% seen just once and 80% to 85% held by the top ten. The material sequenced was CD8+ T cells from cultured PBMCs, taken from culture after CMV antigen stimulation. The receptors here all came from a human donor in good health (CMV status not recorded). Some clones in this sample may be carry-over from other donors' samples.

The V call is TRBV27, the J call TRBJ2-2; 10 nucleotides match TRBD2. The V segment lost 5 bases and the J segment 5 bases; nucleotides outside the gene matches: 11. Germline lookup yields CDR1 MNHEY and CDR2 SMNVEV (reference sequence). This CDR3 has 17 residues. DNA of the CDR3: TGTGCCAGCAGTCCCAGGAGCGGGGGGGCGTTAACCGGGGAGCTGTTTTTT. As protein: CASSPRSGGALTGELFF.

J is TRBJ2-2 and V is TRBV6-5; D perhaps matches TRBD2 (5 bases). V dropped 2 bases and J dropped 3 bases, with 16 bases sitting between them. The CDR3 is made up of 17 amino acids. CDR1 is MNHEY and CDR2 is SVGAGI in the germline V gene. The DNA for the CDR3 is TGTGCCAGCAGTTACCCACCCTCTCTGGAGGACACCGGGGAGCTGTTTTTT. Its translation is CASSYPPSLEDTGELFF.

The V and J genes are TRBV6-5 and TRBJ2-3; D is perhaps TRBD2 (5 bases). The CDR3 sequence is 16 residues long. Trimming removed 0 bases from V and 1 base from J, with 11 bases in between. The germline gives CDR1 MNHEY, CDR2 SVGAGI. The CDR3 nucleotides are TGTGCCAGCAGTTACTCGGGCGGGTGGGGCACAGATACGCAGTATTTT. This codes for CASSYSGGWGTDTQYF.

This clonotype has ten or more counts. The V call is TRBV27, the J call TRBJ2-3; D unresolved. Germline V gene data show CDR1 as MNHEY and CDR2 as SMNVEV (reference sequence). V was pared by 6 bases and J by 6 bases, with 13 bases between. The CDR3 is 13 amino acids. The CDR3 here is CASSPKWVDTQYF. DNA of the CDR3: TGTGCCAGCAGCCCAAAGTGGGTCGATACGCAGTATTTT.

This clonotype was seen a few times. The gene calls are TRBV12-3 or TRBV12-4 and TRBJ2-5; D possibly corresponds to TRBD1 (6 bases). The length of the CDR3 is 14 residues. V gave up 6 bases and J gave up 2 bases, with 13 bases separating them. CDR3 nucleotides: TGTGCCAGCAGCTTAAACGGACAGCAAGAGACCCAGTACTTC. It is translated as CASSLNGQQETQYF.

V usage is TRBV19 and J usage is TRBJ1-5, with D possibly being TRBD1 (5 bases). V lost 4 bases to trimming and J lost 5 bases, with 9 bases between them. The germline V gene encodes CDR1 LNHDA and CDR2 SQIVND (reference sequence). The CDR3 sequence is 13 residues long. CDR3 nucleotide sequence: TGTGCCAGTAGTAACGGACACTATCAGCCCCAGCATTTT. Protein sequence: CASSNGHYQPQHF. The entire variable domain, with the rest obtained from reference TRBV19 and TRBJ1-5, is as follows: DGGITQSPKYLFRKEGQNVTLSCEQNLNHDAMYWYRQDPGQGLRLIYYSQIVNDFQKGDIAEGYSVSREKKESFPLTVTSAQKNPTAFYLCASSNGHYQPQHFGDGTRLSIL.

The rearrangement joins TRBV5-6 to TRBJ1-2; 10 nucleotides agree with TRBD1. Germline lookup yields CDR1 SGHDT and CDR2 YYEEEE. The CDR3 has 15 residues. Losses at the gene ends were 4 bases for V and 7 bases for J; bases not matched to a gene: 10. The CDR3 region is CASSPLDRGPGGYTF. In DNA form, the CDR3 reads TGTGCCAGCAGCCCCTTAGACAGGGGGCCGGGTGGCTACACCTTC.

This clonotype was seen many times. The chain joins TRBV27 to TRBJ2-1; D may be TRBD1 or TRBD2 (5 bases each). Germline lookup yields CDR1 MNHEY and CDR2 SMNVEV (reference sequence). CDR3 size: 14 residues. The ends were cut back, 7 bases at V and 1 base at J, with 11 bases in the middle. The CDR3 nucleotides read TGTGCCAGCAAGGGGACGTTGTCCTACAATGAGCAGTTCTTC. It encodes CASKGTLSYNEQFF.

In its sample, this clonotype was seen a few times. The genes are TRBV2 and TRBJ2-5, with D perhaps matching TRBD1 (7 bases). Germline values: CDR1 SNHLY, CDR2 FYNNEI. This CDR3 contains 16 residues. V lost 3 bases, J lost 0 bases, and 14 bases lay in between. This CDR3 reads CASSEGGTAHQETQYF. The CDR3, as DNA: TGTGCCAGCAGTGAGGGCGGGACAGCCCACCAAGAGACCCAGTACTTC.

This clonotype was seen at least ten times. This chain joins TRBV11-2 and TRBJ2-7; 7 positions match TRBD1. V shed 4 bases, J shed 2 bases, and the junction held 5 bases outside the gene matches. Per the germline V gene, CDR1 is SGHAT and CDR2 is FQNNGV. The CDR3 is 14 residues long. This CDR3 is CASSYGTEAYEQYF. In DNA, the CDR3 is TGTGCCAGCAGCTACGGGACAGAAGCCTACGAGCAGTACTTC.

This clonotype was detected a few times. V usage is TRBV4-1 and J usage is TRBJ2-7; possibly TRBD1 for D (5 bases). Looked up from germline, CDR1 is MGHRA and CDR2 is YSYEKL. This CDR3 is built from 14 residues. Trimming left V 1 base short and J 7 bases short, with 14 bases between. The CDR3 is CASSQGDSVEEQYF. The DNA for the CDR3 is TGCGCCAGCAGCCAAGGCGACAGTGTGGAAGAGCAGTACTTC.

The chain employs TRBV19 and TRBJ1-1; the D is unclear. Germline V gives CDR1 LNHDA, CDR2 SQIVND (reference sequence). Trimming cost V 3 bases and J 1 base, with 9 bases left between them. CDR3 length: 14 amino acids. The chain's CDR3 is CASSIGRANTEAFF. DNA for the CDR3: TGTGCCAGTAGTATCGGACGGGCGAACACTGAAGCTTTCTTT. Combining the CDR3 with reference TRBV19 and TRBJ1-1 gives the whole variable domain DGGITQSPKYLFRKEGQNVTLSCEQNLNHDAMYWYRQDPGQGLRLIYYSQIVNDFQKGDIAEGYSVSREKKESFPLTVTSAQKNPTAFYLCASSIGRANTEAFFGQGTRLTVV.